The 20 T cell receptor beta chains below come from one sample, sequenced in a study of beta chain features in type 1 diabetes. cDNA synthesis used the whole RNA isolate, giving expressed TCRB sequences. Measured with immunoSEQ multiplex PCR; TCRdb has only the in-frame clones, and not every one. The table shows about 150,000 clones, with 11% occurring only once. Material: central memory CD4+ T cells from blood. These receptors were obtained from a young man in good health.

V usage is TRBV15 and J usage is TRBJ1-3; D call uncertain. The length of the CDR3 is 14 residues. Germline V gene lookup returns CDR1 LNHNV and CDR2 YYDKDF (reference sequence). Trimming took 0 bases from V and 2 from J, leaving 5 bases between them. In nucleotides, the CDR3 is TGTGCCACCAGCAGAGAGGGGACTGGAAACACCATATATTTT. It yields the protein CATSREGTGNTIYF.

This clone was observed a handful of times. CDR3 nucleotides: TGTGCCAGCAGCCCAGGACTCTATGGCTACACCTTC. It codes for CASSPGLYGYTF. The chain couples TRBV9 to TRBJ1-2; no reliable D call. The CDR3 extends over 12 amino acids. From germline, CDR1 is SGDLS and CDR2 YYNGEE. Between the trimmed V and J ends, which lost 4 bases and 4 bases, there was a span of 8 bases.

Points on this clone: Other DNA sequences from this sample encode an identical CDR3 as well. The rearrangement joins TRBV29-1 to TRBJ2-6, with D possibly TRBD2 on 6 matching bases. The ends were cut back, 5 bases at V and 4 bases at J, with 21 bases in the middle. This CDR3 region has 17 residues. Looked up from germline, CDR1 is SQVTM and CDR2 is ANQGSEA. In nucleotides, the CDR3 is TGCAGCGTTCCGGTGGGCGGGGCGCAGCCGGGGGCCAACGTCCTGACTTTC. This encodes CSVPVGGAQPGANVLTF.

This clone was picked up a small number of times. The rearrangement joins TRBV4-2 to TRBJ2-7; 10 nucleotides match TRBD2. Trimming at V came to 4 bases and at J to 7 bases, leaving 10 bases not matched to a gene. This CDR3 has 15 amino acids. Germline CDR1 and CDR2: LGHNA and YNFKEQ. CDR3 coding DNA: TGTGCCAGCAGCCCCGAAGGTCTAGCGGGGGCGGAGCAGTACTTC. It specifies CASSPEGLAGAEQYF.

This clone has only a few counts. The chain employs TRBV28 and TRBJ1-2; 8 bases line up with TRBD1. Per germline, CDR1 MDHEN and CDR2 SYDVKM. The CDR3 is 14 residues long. V lost 5 bases and J lost 7; bases outside the gene matches: 9. In nucleotides, the CDR3 is TGTGCCAGCAGTCTACTCGACAGGGGCGGTGGCTACACCTTC. Residues: CASSLLDRGGGYTF.

This clone was seen a handful of times. A junction boundary mismatches the germline segment, possibly from a read error. J is TRBJ1-5 and V is TRBV7-2, with 7 bases aligning to TRBD1. The germline CDR1 and CDR2 sequences are SGHTA and FQGNSA. The CDR3 is 14 residues long. In DNA form, the CDR3 reads TGTGCCAGCAGCTTAAGAGGGGGCAAGCAGCCCCAGCATTTT. Residues: CASSLRGGKQPQHF.

The chain uses TRBV5-1 and TRBJ2-5; D is uncertain. The germline V gene has CDR1 SGHRS and CDR2 YFSETQ. Trimming shortened V by 2 bases and J by 2 bases, and 7 bases separated the two germline ends. The CDR3 totals 13 residues. CDR3: CASSFTNQETQYF. Here the CDR3 DNA reads TGCGCCAGCAGCTTCACTAATCAAGAGACCCAGTACTTC. Together with reference TRBV5-1 and TRBJ2-5, the CDR3 gives the full variable domain: KAGVTQTPRYLIKTRGQQVTLSCSPISGHRSVSWYQQTPGQGLQFLFEYFSETQRNKGNFPGRFSGRQFSNSRSEMNVSTLELGDSALYLCASSFTNQETQYFGPGTRLLVL.

The rearrangement uses TRBV10-3 and TRBJ2-3; 9 bases agree with TRBD1. V was pared by 6 bases and J by 4 bases, with 8 bases of the junction left unmatched. Germline loops: CDR1 ENHRY, CDR2 SYGVKD. The CDR3 sequence is 15 residues long. The CDR3 loop reads CAISPWDREADTQYF. CDR3 sequence (DNA): TGTGCCATCAGCCCTTGGGACAGGGAGGCAGATACGCAGTATTTT.

This chain connects TRBV6-1 to TRBJ1-1; D unclear. The germline V and J ends were trimmed by 4 bases and 6 bases, with 12 bases remaining between them. From germline, CDR1 is MNHNS and CDR2 SASEGT. CDR3 length: 13 residues. CDR3 amino acids: CASSAEGSAEAFF. CDR3 bases: TGTGCCAGCAGTGCCGAGGGATCGGCTGAAGCTTTCTTT.

This clone turned up a few times. V gene TRBV4-2 combines with J gene TRBJ2-6; TRBD1 might be the D (6 bases). The CDR3 length is 18 residues. Germline V gene sequence: CDR1 LGHNA, CDR2 YNFKEQ. The ends were cut back, 0 bases at V and 2 bases at J, with 14 bases in the middle. CDR3 DNA sequence: TGTGCCAGCAGCCAAGATCAGGGGCGCGTGGCTGGGGCCAACGTCCTGACTTTC. Protein product: CASSQDQGRVAGANVLTF.

The rearrangement joins TRBV5-6 to TRBJ2-7; D gene unclear. The ends were cut back, 1 base at V and 1 base at J, with 9 bases in the middle. The CDR3 contains 14 residues. Germline CDR1 and CDR2: SGHDT and YYEEEE. The CDR3 nucleotides are TGTGCCAGCAGCTTGATCGCGGTTTCCTACGAGCAGTACTTC. Its protein is CASSLIAVSYEQYF.

V is TRBV2 and J is TRBJ1-2; no firm D call. Germline V lookup: CDR1 SNHLY, CDR2 FYNNEI. The germline V and J ends were trimmed by 6 bases and 5 bases, with 16 bases remaining between them. CDR3 length: 14 amino acids. The CDR3 sequence is CASRQPSRGYGYTF. DNA of the CDR3: TGTGCCAGCAGGCAACCGTCCCGAGGGTATGGCTACACCTTC.

V is TRBV4-1 and J is TRBJ2-5, with D tentatively TRBD1 (7 bases). Looked up from germline, CDR1 is MGHRA and CDR2 is YSYEKL. Trimming took 0 bases from V and 6 from J, leaving 14 bases between them. The CDR3 consists of 15 residues. The CDR3 sequence: CASSQDLSGGKTQYF. CDR3 sequence (DNA): TGCGCCAGCAGCCAAGATCTGTCAGGGGGGAAGACCCAGTACTTC.

This sequence joins TRBV18 and TRBJ2-6; 7 bases line up with TRBD1. The germline gives CDR1 KGHSH, CDR2 LQKENI. Trimming took 5 bases from V and 0 from J; bases not matched to a gene: 10. The CDR3 consists of 18 residues. CDR3 DNA sequence: TGTGCCAGCTCAACTCTCACGGACAGGTACTCTGGGGCCAACGTCCTGACTTTC. Its translation: CASSTLTDRYSGANVLTF.

The rearrangement uses TRBV18 and TRBJ1-1, with 8 bases lining up with TRBD1. The ends lost 0 bases at V and 1 base at J; junction bases unmatched: 7. This CDR3 is 17 amino acids long. Germline loops: CDR1 KGHSH, CDR2 LQKENI. The CDR3 reads CASSPPWTGTGNTEAFF. CDR3 DNA sequence: TGTGCCAGCTCACCACCGTGGACCGGGACAGGGAACACTGAAGCTTTCTTT.

This clone came up a few times. This CDR3 reads CASSLPGTDQETQYF. CDR3 DNA: TGTGCCAGTAGTCTTCCGGGGACCGACCAAGAGACCCAGTACTTC. This chain connects TRBV19 to TRBJ2-5; D may match TRBD1 or TRBD2 (5 bases each). CDR1 and CDR2 from the germline V gene are LNHDA and SQIVND (reference sequence). V lost 5 bases and J lost 0, with 13 bases in between. The CDR3 sequence is 15 residues long.

The chain links TRBV7-9 to TRBJ2-7, with D unresolved. Trimming pared 6 bases from V and 5 bases from J, leaving 5 bases between. Germline lookup yields CDR1 SEHNR and CDR2 FQNEAQ (reference sequence). This CDR3 is built from 10 residues. CDR3 bases: TGTGCCAGCAGTTTCAACGAGCAGTACTTC. It translates to CASSFNEQYF.

This clone was recorded many times. The chain carries TRBV10-3 and TRBJ2-6; the D is unclear. V dropped 6 bases and J dropped 1 base, with 7 bases sitting between them. The CDR3 is 14 amino acids. The germline CDR1 and CDR2 sequences are ENHRY and SYGVKD. The chain's CDR3 is CAISDTSGANVLTF. In DNA form, the CDR3 reads TGTGCCATCAGCGATACTTCTGGGGCCAACGTCCTGACTTTC.

Ten or more counts support this clone. The chain is built from TRBV5-4 and TRBJ2-3; possibly TRBD1 for D (6 bases). The V end was cut by 4 bases, the J end by 6 bases, with 9 bases between. This CDR3 contains 12 residues. CDR1 is SGHNT and CDR2 is YYREEE in the germline V gene (reference sequence). CDR3 amino acids: CASSRGSDTQYF. The DNA for the CDR3 is TGTGCCAGCAGCAGGGGGTCTGATACGCAGTATTTT.

This chain joins TRBV28 and TRBJ2-7, with 7 bases aligning to TRBD2. This CDR3 is built from 16 residues. Per the germline V gene, CDR1 is MDHEN and CDR2 is SYDVKM. With V trimmed by 4 bases and J by 3 bases, 12 bases remained unmatched. CDR3 protein: CASSSPHGGYYYEQYF. CDR3 DNA: TGTGCCAGCAGTTCCCCTCACGGGGGGTACTACTACGAGCAGTACTTC.